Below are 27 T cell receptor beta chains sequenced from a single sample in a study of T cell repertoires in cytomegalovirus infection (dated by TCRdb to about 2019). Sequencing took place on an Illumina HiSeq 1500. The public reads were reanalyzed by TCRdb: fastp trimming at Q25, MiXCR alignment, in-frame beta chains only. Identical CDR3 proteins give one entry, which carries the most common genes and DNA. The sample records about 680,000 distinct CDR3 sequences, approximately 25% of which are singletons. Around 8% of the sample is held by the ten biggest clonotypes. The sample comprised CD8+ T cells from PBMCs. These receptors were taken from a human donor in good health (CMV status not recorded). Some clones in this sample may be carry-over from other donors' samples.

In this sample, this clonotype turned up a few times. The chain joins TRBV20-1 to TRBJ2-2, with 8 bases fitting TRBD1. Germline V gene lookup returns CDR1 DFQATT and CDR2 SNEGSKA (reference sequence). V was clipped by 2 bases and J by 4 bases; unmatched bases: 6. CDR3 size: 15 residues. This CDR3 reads CSARNPGQATGELFF. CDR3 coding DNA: TGCAGTGCTAGAAATCCGGGACAGGCCACCGGGGAGCTGTTTTTT.

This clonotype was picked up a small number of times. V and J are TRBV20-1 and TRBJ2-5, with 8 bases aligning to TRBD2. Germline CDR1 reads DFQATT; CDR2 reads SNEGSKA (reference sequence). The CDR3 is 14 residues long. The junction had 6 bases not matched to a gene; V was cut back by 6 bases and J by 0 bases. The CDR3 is CSAAGTRYQETQYF. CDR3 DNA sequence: TGCAGTGCGGCAGGGACTAGGTACCAAGAGACCCAGTACTTC.

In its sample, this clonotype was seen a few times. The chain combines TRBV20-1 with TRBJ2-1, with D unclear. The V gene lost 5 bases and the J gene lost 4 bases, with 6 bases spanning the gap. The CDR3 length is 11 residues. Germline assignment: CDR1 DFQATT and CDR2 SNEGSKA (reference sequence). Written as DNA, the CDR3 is TGCAGTGCTCCGAATTACAATGAGCAGTTCTTC. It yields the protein CSAPNYNEQFF.

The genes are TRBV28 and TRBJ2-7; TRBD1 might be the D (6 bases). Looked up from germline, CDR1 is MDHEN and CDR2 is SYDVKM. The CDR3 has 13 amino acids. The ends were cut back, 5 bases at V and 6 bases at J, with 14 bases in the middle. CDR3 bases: TGTGCCAGCAGTATTCCAGGGGTGGGCGAGCAGTACGTC. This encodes CASSIPGVGEQYV.

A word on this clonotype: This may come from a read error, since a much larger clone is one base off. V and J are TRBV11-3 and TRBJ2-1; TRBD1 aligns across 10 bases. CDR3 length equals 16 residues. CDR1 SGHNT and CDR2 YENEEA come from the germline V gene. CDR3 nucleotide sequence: TGTACCAGCAGCACGCGGACAGGGGGTTCCTACAATGAGCAGTTCTTC. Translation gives CTSSTRTGGSYNEQFF.

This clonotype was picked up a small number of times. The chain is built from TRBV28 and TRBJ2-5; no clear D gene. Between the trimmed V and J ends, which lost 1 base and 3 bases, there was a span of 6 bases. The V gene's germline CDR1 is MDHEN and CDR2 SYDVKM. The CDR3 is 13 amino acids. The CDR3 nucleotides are TGTGCCAGCAGTTTATATAGAAAAGAGACCCAGTACTTC. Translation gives CASSLYRKETQYF. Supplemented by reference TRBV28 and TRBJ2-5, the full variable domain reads DVKVTQSSRYLVKRTGEKVFLECVQDMDHENMFWYRQDPGLGLRLIYFSYDVKMKEKGDIPEGYSVSREKKERFSLILESASTNQTSMYLCASSLYRKETQYFGPGTRLLVL.

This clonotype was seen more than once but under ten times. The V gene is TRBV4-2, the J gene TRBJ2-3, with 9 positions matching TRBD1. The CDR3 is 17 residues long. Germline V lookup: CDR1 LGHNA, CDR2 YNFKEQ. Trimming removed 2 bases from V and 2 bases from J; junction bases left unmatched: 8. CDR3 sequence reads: CASSQRRDRESTDTQYF. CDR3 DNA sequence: TGTGCCAGCAGCCAACGCCGGGACAGGGAGTCCACAGATACGCAGTATTTT.

The CDR3 here is CASSLSVRTYEQYV. The CDR3 DNA sequence: TGTGCCAGCAGTTTATCCGTACGGACCTACGAGCAGTACGTC. The chain employs TRBV6-2 or TRBV6-3 and TRBJ2-7, with D hard to call. This CDR3 is built from 14 residues. The germline V and J ends were trimmed by 4 bases and 2 bases, with 12 bases remaining between them. Germline CDR1 is MNHEY and CDR2 is SVGEGT.

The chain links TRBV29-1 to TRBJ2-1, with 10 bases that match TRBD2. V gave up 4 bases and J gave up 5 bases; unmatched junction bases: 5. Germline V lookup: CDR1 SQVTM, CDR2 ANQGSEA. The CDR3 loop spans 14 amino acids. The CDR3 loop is CSVGWTSGNNEQFF. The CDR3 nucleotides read TGCAGCGTTGGCTGGACTAGCGGTAACAATGAGCAGTTCTTC.

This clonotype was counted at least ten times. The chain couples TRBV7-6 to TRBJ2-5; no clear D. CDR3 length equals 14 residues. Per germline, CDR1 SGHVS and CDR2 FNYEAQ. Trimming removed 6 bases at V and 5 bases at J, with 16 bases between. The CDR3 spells CASSLRNGLETQYF. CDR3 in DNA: TGTGCCAGCAGTCTTAGGAACGGTTTGGAGACCCAGTACTTC.

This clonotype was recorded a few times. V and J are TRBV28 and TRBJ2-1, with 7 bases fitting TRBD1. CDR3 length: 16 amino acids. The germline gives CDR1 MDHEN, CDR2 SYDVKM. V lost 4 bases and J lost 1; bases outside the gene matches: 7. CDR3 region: CASSSLGGRSYNEQFF. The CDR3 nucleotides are TGTGCCAGCAGTTCCTTAGGGGGCAGATCCTACAATGAGCAGTTCTTC. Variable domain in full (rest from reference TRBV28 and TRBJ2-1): DVKVTQSSRYLVKRTGEKVFLECVQDMDHENMFWYRQDPGLGLRLIYFSYDVKMKEKGDIPEGYSVSREKKERFSLILESASTNQTSMYLCASSSLGGRSYNEQFFGPGTRLTVL.

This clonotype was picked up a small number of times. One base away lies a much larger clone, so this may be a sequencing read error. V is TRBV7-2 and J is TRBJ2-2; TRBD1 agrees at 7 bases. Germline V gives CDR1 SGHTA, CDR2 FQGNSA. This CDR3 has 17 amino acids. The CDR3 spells CVSSLAQGVFNTGELFF. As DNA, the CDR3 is TGTGTCAGCAGCTTAGCCCAGGGGGTTTTCAACACCGGGGAGCTGTTTTTT.

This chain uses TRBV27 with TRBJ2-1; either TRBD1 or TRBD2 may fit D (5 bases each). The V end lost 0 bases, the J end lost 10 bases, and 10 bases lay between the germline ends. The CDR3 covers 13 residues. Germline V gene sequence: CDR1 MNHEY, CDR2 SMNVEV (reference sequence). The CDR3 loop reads CASSLSGENEQFF. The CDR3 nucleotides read TGTGCCAGCAGTTTATCGGGGGAGAACGAGCAGTTCTTC.

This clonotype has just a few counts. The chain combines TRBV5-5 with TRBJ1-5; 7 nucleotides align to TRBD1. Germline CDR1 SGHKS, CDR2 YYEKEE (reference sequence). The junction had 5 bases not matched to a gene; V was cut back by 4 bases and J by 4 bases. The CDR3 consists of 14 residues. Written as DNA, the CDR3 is TGTGCCAGCAGCCCGCCGGGACAGAATCAGCCCCAGCATTTT. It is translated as CASSPPGQNQPQHF.

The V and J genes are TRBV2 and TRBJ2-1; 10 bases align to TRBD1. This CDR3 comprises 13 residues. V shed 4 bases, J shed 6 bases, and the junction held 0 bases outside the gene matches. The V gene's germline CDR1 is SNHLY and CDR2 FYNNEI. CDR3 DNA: TGTGCCAGCAGTGGACAGGGGGCCAATGAGCAGTTCTTC. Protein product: CASSGQGANEQFF.

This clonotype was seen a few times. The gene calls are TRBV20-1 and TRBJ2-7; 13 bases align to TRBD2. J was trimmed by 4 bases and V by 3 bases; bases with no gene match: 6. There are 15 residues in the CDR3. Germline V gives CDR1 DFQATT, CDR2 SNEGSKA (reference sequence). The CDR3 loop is CSARFQGLAGYEQYF. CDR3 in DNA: TGCAGTGCTAGGTTTCAGGGACTAGCGGGGTACGAGCAGTACTTC.

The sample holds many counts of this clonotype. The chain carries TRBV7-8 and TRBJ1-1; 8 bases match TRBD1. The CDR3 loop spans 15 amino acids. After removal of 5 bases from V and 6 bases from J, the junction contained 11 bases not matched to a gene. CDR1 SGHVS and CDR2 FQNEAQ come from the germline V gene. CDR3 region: CASSPRTGKQPEAFF. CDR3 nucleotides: TGTGCCAGCAGCCCCAGGACAGGGAAACAACCTGAAGCTTTCTTT. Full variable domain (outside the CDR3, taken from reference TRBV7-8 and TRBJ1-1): GAGVSQSPRYKVAKRGQDVALRCDPISGHVSLFWYQQALGQGPEFLTYFQNEAQLDKSGLPSDRFFAERPEGSVSTLKIQRTQQEDSAVYLCASSPRTGKQPEAFFGQGTRLTVV.

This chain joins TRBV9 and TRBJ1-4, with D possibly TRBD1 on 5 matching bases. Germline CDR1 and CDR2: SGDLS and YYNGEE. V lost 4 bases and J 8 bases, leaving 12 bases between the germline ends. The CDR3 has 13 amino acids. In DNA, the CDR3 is TGTGCCAGCAGCCTCCCTGGGGGGGAAAAACTGTTTTTT. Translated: CASSLPGGEKLFF.

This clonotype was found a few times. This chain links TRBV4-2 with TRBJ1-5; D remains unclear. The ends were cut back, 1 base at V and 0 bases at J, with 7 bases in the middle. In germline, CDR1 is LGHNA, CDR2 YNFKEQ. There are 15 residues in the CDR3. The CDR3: CASSQVEGSNQPQHF. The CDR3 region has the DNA TGTGCCAGCAGCCAAGTAGAGGGTAGCAATCAGCCCCAGCATTTT.

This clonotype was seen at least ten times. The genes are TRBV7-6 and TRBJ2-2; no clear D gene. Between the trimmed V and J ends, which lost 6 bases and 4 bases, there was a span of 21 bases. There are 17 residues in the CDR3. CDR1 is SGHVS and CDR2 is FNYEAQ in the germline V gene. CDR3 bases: TGTGCCAGCAGTCAGATCCGGAGTGCATCGGGCACCGGGGAGCTGTTTTTT. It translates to CASSQIRSASGTGELFF.

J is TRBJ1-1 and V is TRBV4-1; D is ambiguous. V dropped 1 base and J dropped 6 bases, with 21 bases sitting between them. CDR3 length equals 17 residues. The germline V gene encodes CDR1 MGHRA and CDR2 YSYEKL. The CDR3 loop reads CASSQGLVPPMTAEAFF. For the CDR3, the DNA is TGCGCCAGCAGCCAAGGCCTAGTCCCACCTATGACGGCTGAAGCTTTCTTT.

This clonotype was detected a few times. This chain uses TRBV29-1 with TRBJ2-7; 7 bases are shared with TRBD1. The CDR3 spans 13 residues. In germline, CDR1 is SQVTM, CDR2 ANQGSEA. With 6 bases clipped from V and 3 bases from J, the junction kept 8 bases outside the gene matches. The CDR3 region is CSVAVGQYYEQYF. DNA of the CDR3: TGCAGCGTCGCCGTGGGACAGTACTACGAGCAGTACTTC.

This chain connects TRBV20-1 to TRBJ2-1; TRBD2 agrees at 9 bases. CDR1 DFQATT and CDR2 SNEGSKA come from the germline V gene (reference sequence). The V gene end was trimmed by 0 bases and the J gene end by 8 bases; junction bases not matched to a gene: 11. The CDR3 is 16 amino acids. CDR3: CSARDLGPAGGDEQFF. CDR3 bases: TGCAGTGCTAGAGATCTTGGACCGGCGGGGGGGGATGAGCAGTTCTTC.

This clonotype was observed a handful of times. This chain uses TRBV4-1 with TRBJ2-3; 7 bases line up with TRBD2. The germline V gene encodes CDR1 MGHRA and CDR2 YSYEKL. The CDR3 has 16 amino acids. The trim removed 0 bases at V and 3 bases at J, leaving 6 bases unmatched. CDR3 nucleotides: TGCGCCAGCAGCCAAGAAAAGGCGGGGGTTACAGATACGCAGTATTTT. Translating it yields CASSQEKAGVTDTQYF.

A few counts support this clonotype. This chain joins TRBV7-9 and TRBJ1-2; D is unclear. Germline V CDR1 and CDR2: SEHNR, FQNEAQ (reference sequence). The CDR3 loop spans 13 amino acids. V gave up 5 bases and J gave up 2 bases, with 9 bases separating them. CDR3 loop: CASSLTKNYGYTF. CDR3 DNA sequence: TGTGCCAGCAGCCTTACGAAGAACTATGGCTACACCTTC.

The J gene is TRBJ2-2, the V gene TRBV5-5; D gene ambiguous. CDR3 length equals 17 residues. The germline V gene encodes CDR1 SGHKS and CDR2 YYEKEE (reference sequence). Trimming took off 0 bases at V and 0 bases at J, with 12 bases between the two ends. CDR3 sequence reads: CASSLVKILANTGELFF. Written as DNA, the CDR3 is TGTGCCAGCAGCTTGGTTAAAATCCTCGCGAACACCGGGGAGCTGTTTTTT.

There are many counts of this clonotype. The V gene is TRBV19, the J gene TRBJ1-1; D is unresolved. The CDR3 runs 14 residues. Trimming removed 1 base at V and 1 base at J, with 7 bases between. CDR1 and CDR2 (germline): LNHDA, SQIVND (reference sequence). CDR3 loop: CASSIGHGNTEAFF. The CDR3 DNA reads TGTGCCAGTAGTATAGGCCACGGGAACACTGAAGCTTTCTTT.